Listed below are T cell receptor beta chains from one sample, sequenced in a study of blood T cell repertoires in COVID-19. Sequenced by immunoSEQ multiplex PCR; TCRdb stores in-frame clones only, minus some. Of about 170,000 clones listed, approximately 90% are singletons. Sequenced sample: peripheral blood. Source of these receptors: a man in his thirties or forties with COVID-19, enrolled during active disease. CDR3s include the opening cysteine and the closing phenylalanine or tryptophan. Each record gives: J gene, V gene, D gene, clone size, CDR3 length, CDR3 DNA, CDR3 protein. D genes are given only for firm matches. Not all rows give a size; the values are once, few, many and, for expanded clones, a class.

J gene: TRBJ2-7
V gene: TRBV7-2
D gene: TRBD1
clone size: .
CDR3 length: 16
CDR3 DNA: TGTGCCAGCATCGGACAGGTGGACAATCCTTCCTACGAGCAGTACTTC
CDR3 protein: CASIGQVDNPSYEQYF

J gene: TRBJ2-1
V gene: TRBV9
D gene: TRBD2
clone size: .
CDR3 length: 20
CDR3 DNA: TGTGCCAGCAGCGTAGATTCGAGCGGGGGGACGTTGAGCTCCTACAATGAGCAGTTCTTC
CDR3 protein: CASSVDSSGGTLSSYNEQFF

J gene: TRBJ1-3
V gene: TRBV2
D gene: TRBD1
clone size: .
CDR3 length: 15
CDR3 DNA: TGTGCCAGCAGGGTGGACAGGGGGTATGGAAACACCATATATTTT
CDR3 protein: CASRVDRGYGNTIYF

J gene: TRBJ2-3
V gene: TRBV5-4
D gene: TRBD1
clone size: .
CDR3 length: 15
CDR3 DNA: TGTGCCAGCAGCTCTGGACAGGCCCATGCAGATACGCAGTATTTT
CDR3 protein: CASSSGQAHADTQYF

J gene: TRBJ2-2
V gene: TRBV6-5
D gene: .
clone size: .
CDR3 length: 14
CDR3 DNA: TGTGCCAGCAGCAGACAGCCGAACACCGGGGAGCTGTTTTTT
CDR3 protein: CASSRQPNTGELFF

J gene: TRBJ1-1
V gene: TRBV5-6
D gene: .
clone size: .
CDR3 length: 13
CDR3 DNA: TGTGCCAGCAGCCGCGGGGGGAGCACTGAAGCTTTCTTT
CDR3 protein: CASSRGGSTEAFF

J gene: TRBJ1-5
V gene: TRBV7-8
D gene: .
clone size: .
CDR3 length: 16
CDR3 DNA: TGTGCCAGCAGCTTAGGGCCCGGGGTCTTCAATCAGCCCCAGCATTTT
CDR3 protein: CASSLGPGVFNQPQHF

J gene: TRBJ1-6
V gene: TRBV19
D gene: TRBD1
clone size: .
CDR3 length: 18
CDR3 DNA: TGTGCCAGTAGCTCAACGAGACAGGGATGGGGAGTTGGTTCACCCCTCCACTTT
CDR3 protein: CASSSTRQGWGVGSPLHF

J gene: TRBJ2-2
V gene: TRBV24-1
D gene: .
clone size: .
CDR3 length: 14
CDR3 DNA: TGTGCCACCAGTCCACAGGGAAACACCGGGGAGCTGTTTTTT
CDR3 protein: CATSPQGNTGELFF

J gene: TRBJ1-1
V gene: TRBV4-1
D gene: TRBD1
clone size: .
CDR3 length: 18
CDR3 DNA: TGCGCCAGCAGCCTTACCACTCCGGGACAGGGTAGGGTGGCTGAAGCTTTCTTT
CDR3 protein: CASSLTTPGQGRVAEAFF

J gene: TRBJ1-6
V gene: TRBV3-1/TRBV3-2
D gene: TRBD1
clone size: .
CDR3 length: 15
CDR3 DNA: TGTGCCAGCAGCCAAGGACAGGGGACGAATTCACCCCTCCACTTT
CDR3 protein: CASSQGQGTNSPLHF

J gene: TRBJ1-3
V gene: TRBV9
D gene: .
clone size: .
CDR3 length: 16
CDR3 DNA: TGTGCCAGCAGCGTAACTCATAGATCGTCTGGAAACACCATATATTTT
CDR3 protein: CASSVTHRSSGNTIYF

J gene: TRBJ2-1
V gene: TRBV7-3
D gene: TRBD2
clone size: once
CDR3 length: 16
CDR3 DNA: TGTGCCAGCAGCTCCTCTTGGCTAGCGGGACGTAATGAGCAGTTCTTC
CDR3 protein: CASSSSWLAGRNEQFF

J gene: TRBJ1-2
V gene: TRBV2
D gene: TRBD1
clone size: .
CDR3 length: 17
CDR3 DNA: TGTGCCAGCAGGGGAGGACAGGGCGCCCCATATAACTATGGCTACACCTTC
CDR3 protein: CASRGGQGAPYNYGYTF

J gene: TRBJ2-7
V gene: TRBV7-2
D gene: TRBD2
clone size: .
CDR3 length: 16
CDR3 DNA: TGTGCCAGCAGCTTAGAAGGGACTAGCGGCTCCTACGAGCAGTACTTC
CDR3 protein: CASSLEGTSGSYEQYF

J gene: TRBJ2-3
V gene: TRBV15
D gene: .
clone size: .
CDR3 length: 18
CDR3 DNA: TGTGCCACCAGCAGAGTTGATGCAGGCCAAGTTCGTCCAGATACGCAGTATTTT
CDR3 protein: CATSRVDAGQVRPDTQYF

J gene: TRBJ2-1
V gene: TRBV6-2/TRBV6-3
D gene: .
clone size: .
CDR3 length: 15
CDR3 DNA: TGTGCCAGCAGTCTCAGGATTGGGGGCTCGAATGAGCAGTTCTTC
CDR3 protein: CASSLRIGGSNEQFF

J gene: TRBJ2-1
V gene: TRBV19
D gene: TRBD2
clone size: .
CDR3 length: 18
CDR3 DNA: TGTGCCAGTAGTATAGATTCTAGCGGGGGAGCCCCCTACAATGAGCAGTTCTTC
CDR3 protein: CASSIDSSGGAPYNEQFF

J gene: TRBJ1-2
V gene: TRBV7-2
D gene: TRBD1
clone size: .
CDR3 length: 13
CDR3 DNA: TGTGCCATCTCAAGGGACAGAAACTATGGCTACACCTTC
CDR3 protein: CAISRDRNYGYTF

J gene: TRBJ1-2
V gene: TRBV5-4
D gene: .
clone size: once
CDR3 length: 13
CDR3 DNA: TGTGCCAGCAGCTTAGGGCCGGGGGATGGCTACACCTTC
CDR3 protein: CASSLGPGDGYTF

J gene: TRBJ1-1
V gene: TRBV21-1
D gene: .
clone size: .
CDR3 length: 15
CDR3 DNA: TGTGCCAGCACCGAGAGGAGATATTTGAACACTGAAGCTTTCTTT
CDR3 protein: CASTERRYLNTEAFF

J gene: TRBJ1-1
V gene: TRBV6-5
D gene: .
clone size: .
CDR3 length: 14
CDR3 DNA: TGTGCCAGCACTGGAAGGGGAGGGGGAACTGAAGCTTTCTTT
CDR3 protein: CASTGRGGGTEAFF

J gene: TRBJ2-5
V gene: TRBV7-8
D gene: .
clone size: .
CDR3 length: 16
CDR3 DNA: TGTGCCAGCAGCCCCGGCCGGGTGGCAGAACAAGAGACCCAGTACTTC
CDR3 protein: CASSPGRVAEQETQYF

J gene: TRBJ2-1
V gene: TRBV11-1
D gene: TRBD1
clone size: .
CDR3 length: 13
CDR3 DNA: TGTGCCAGCAGCCTCGCAGGGGGCGATGAGCAGTTCTTC
CDR3 protein: CASSLAGGDEQFF

J gene: TRBJ1-2
V gene: TRBV4-1
D gene: .
clone size: once
CDR3 length: 14
CDR3 DNA: TGCGCCAGCAGCCAAGACCAGCGTAACTATGGCTACACCTTC
CDR3 protein: CASSQDQRNYGYTF

J gene: TRBJ1-2
V gene: TRBV10-3
D gene: TRBD1
clone size: .
CDR3 length: 15
CDR3 DNA: TGTGCCATCAGCCAGGACAGGACCCTTGGCTATGGCTACACCTTC
CDR3 protein: CAISQDRTLGYGYTF

J gene: TRBJ1-2
V gene: TRBV5-4
D gene: TRBD1
clone size: .
CDR3 length: 14
CDR3 DNA: TGTGCCAGCAGCCGGACAGGGGGCGCGAGCGGCTACACCTTC
CDR3 protein: CASSRTGGASGYTF

J gene: TRBJ1-4
V gene: TRBV19
D gene: .
clone size: .
CDR3 length: 15
CDR3 DNA: TGTGCCAGTAACCCCTCACAGGTGGCTAATGAAAAACTGTTTTTT
CDR3 protein: CASNPSQVANEKLFF

J gene: TRBJ1-2
V gene: TRBV15
D gene: .
clone size: .
CDR3 length: 14
CDR3 DNA: TGTGCCACCAGCAGAGATAAAGGTGGAGGGGCGGCCACCTTC
CDR3 protein: CATSRDKGGGAATF

J gene: TRBJ1-1
V gene: TRBV19
D gene: TRBD1
clone size: once
CDR3 length: 16
CDR3 DNA: TGTGCCAGTAGGCCTGACAGGGGGACCATGAACACTGAAGCTTTCTTT
CDR3 protein: CASRPDRGTMNTEAFF

J gene: TRBJ1-2
V gene: TRBV5-4
D gene: TRBD1
clone size: few
CDR3 length: 13
CDR3 DNA: TGTGCCAGCAGCTCGGACAGGCTCTATGGCTACACCTTC
CDR3 protein: CASSSDRLYGYTF

J gene: TRBJ1-2
V gene: TRBV7-2
D gene: .
clone size: .
CDR3 length: 12
CDR3 DNA: TGTGCCAGCAGCTCTAGGTCGTATGGCTACACCTTC
CDR3 protein: CASSSRSYGYTF

J gene: TRBJ1-1
V gene: TRBV6-5
D gene: .
clone size: .
CDR3 length: 14
CDR3 DNA: TGTGCCAGCAGTTACGATGGGGAGACCACTGAAGCTTTCTTT
CDR3 protein: CASSYDGETTEAFF

J gene: TRBJ1-1
V gene: TRBV27
D gene: .
clone size: .
CDR3 length: 14
CDR3 DNA: TGTGCCAGCAGTCCTCAGGTTATGAACACTGAAGCTTTCTTT
CDR3 protein: CASSPQVMNTEAFF

J gene: TRBJ1-3
V gene: TRBV6-1
D gene: TRBD1
clone size: .
CDR3 length: 15
CDR3 DNA: TGTGCCAGCAGTGATGCAGGGGGAACTGGAAACACCATATATTTT
CDR3 protein: CASSDAGGTGNTIYF

J gene: TRBJ1-1
V gene: TRBV2
D gene: .
clone size: .
CDR3 length: 14
CDR3 DNA: TGTGCCAGCAGATTATTGACTGAGAACACTGAAGCTTTCTTT
CDR3 protein: CASRLLTENTEAFF

J gene: TRBJ2-2
V gene: TRBV5-1
D gene: TRBD2
clone size: .
CDR3 length: 16
CDR3 DNA: TGCGCCAGCAGCCTGGCCCTGACTAGCCCGGCCGGGGAGCTGTTTTTT
CDR3 protein: CASSLALTSPAGELFF

J gene: TRBJ1-1
V gene: TRBV6-5
D gene: TRBD1
clone size: .
CDR3 length: 15
CDR3 DNA: TGTGCCAGCAGCGACACAGGGGGCCGGAACACTGAAGCTTTCTTT
CDR3 protein: CASSDTGGRNTEAFF

J gene: TRBJ1-1
V gene: TRBV5-1
D gene: .
clone size: .
CDR3 length: 15
CDR3 DNA: TGCGCCAGCAGCTTGGGAGGGACTAAGAACACTGAAGCTTTCTTT
CDR3 protein: CASSLGGTKNTEAFF

J gene: TRBJ1-2
V gene: TRBV6-4
D gene: TRBD1
clone size: .
CDR3 length: 14
CDR3 DNA: TGTGCCAGCAGTGAGGGACAGGGGGCCTATGGCTACACCTTC
CDR3 protein: CASSEGQGAYGYTF

J gene: TRBJ2-1
V gene: TRBV16
D gene: .
clone size: .
CDR3 length: 13
CDR3 DNA: TGTGCCAGCAGCCAATCGCGGGAAAATGAGCAGTTCTTC
CDR3 protein: CASSQSRENEQFF

J gene: TRBJ2-1
V gene: TRBV6-5
D gene: .
clone size: .
CDR3 length: 13
CDR3 DNA: TGTGCCAGCTCCGGAGGGCCCTACAATGAGCAGTTCTTC
CDR3 protein: CASSGGPYNEQFF

J gene: TRBJ2-1
V gene: TRBV7-3
D gene: TRBD2
clone size: .
CDR3 length: 13
CDR3 DNA: TGTGCCAGCTCCCGGGACTACAACAATGAGCAGTTCTTC
CDR3 protein: CASSRDYNNEQFF

J gene: TRBJ1-3
V gene: TRBV25-1
D gene: .
clone size: .
CDR3 length: 14
CDR3 DNA: TGTGCCAGCAGTGATCGGTTCTCTGGAAACACCATATATTTT
CDR3 protein: CASSDRFSGNTIYF

J gene: TRBJ1-1
V gene: TRBV5-8
D gene: TRBD1
clone size: .
CDR3 length: 15
CDR3 DNA: TGTGCCAGCAGCTTGGAGCATCAGGGGGACACTGAAGCTTTCTTT
CDR3 protein: CASSLEHQGDTEAFF

J gene: TRBJ1-6
V gene: TRBV18
D gene: .
clone size: .
CDR3 length: 15
CDR3 DNA: TGTGCCAGCTCACCACAGGGGACAAGTAATTCACCCCTCCACTTT
CDR3 protein: CASSPQGTSNSPLHF

J gene: TRBJ2-7
V gene: TRBV27
D gene: TRBD1
clone size: .
CDR3 length: 14
CDR3 DNA: TGTGCCAGCACCCCTCGAGGGGGCTCTAGCGAGCAGTACTTC
CDR3 protein: CASTPRGGSSEQYF

J gene: TRBJ2-3
V gene: TRBV28
D gene: .
clone size: .
CDR3 length: 13
CDR3 DNA: TGTGCCAGCAGCCGTCCGCCAGTGGATACGCAGTATTTT
CDR3 protein: CASSRPPVDTQYF

J gene: TRBJ1-2
V gene: TRBV25-1
D gene: TRBD1
clone size: .
CDR3 length: 13
CDR3 DNA: TGTGCCAGCAGTGCAGCCAGGGGGCGCGGGTACACCTTC
CDR3 protein: CASSAARGRGYTF

J gene: TRBJ1-6
V gene: TRBV7-8
D gene: .
clone size: .
CDR3 length: 15
CDR3 DNA: TGTGCCAGCAGCTCCTTAGGGGTAAACGTTTCACCCCTCCACTTT
CDR3 protein: CASSSLGVNVSPLHF

J gene: TRBJ1-2
V gene: TRBV5-1
D gene: .
clone size: .
CDR3 length: 15
CDR3 DNA: TGCGCCAGCAGCTCTGGGGCTAACCCAAACTATGGCTACACCTTC
CDR3 protein: CASSSGANPNYGYTF

J gene: TRBJ1-1
V gene: TRBV5-8
D gene: .
clone size: .
CDR3 length: 15
CDR3 DNA: TGTGCCAGCCCGATCCGAAAGGAGGGTGAGACTGAAGCTTTCTTT
CDR3 protein: CASPIRKEGETEAFF

J gene: TRBJ1-5
V gene: TRBV7-2
D gene: .
clone size: once
CDR3 length: 15
CDR3 DNA: TGTGCCAGCAGCTTACTCAACCCGGGCAATCAGCCCCAGCATTTT
CDR3 protein: CASSLLNPGNQPQHF

J gene: TRBJ1-6
V gene: TRBV9
D gene: .
clone size: .
CDR3 length: 19
CDR3 DNA: TGTGCCAGCAGCGCTTTCCCGGGACTCCAGAAAGAATATAATTCACCCCTCCACTTT
CDR3 protein: CASSAFPGLQKEYNSPLHF

J gene: TRBJ1-1
V gene: TRBV7-9
D gene: .
clone size: few
CDR3 length: 14
CDR3 DNA: TGTGCCAGCAGCTTTGGCCAGATGAACACTGAAGCTTTCTTT
CDR3 protein: CASSFGQMNTEAFF

J gene: TRBJ1-2
V gene: TRBV5-4
D gene: TRBD1
clone size: .
CDR3 length: 15
CDR3 DNA: TGTGCCAGCAGCTCAATGTCAGGGGGAAGCTATGGCTACACCTTC
CDR3 protein: CASSSMSGGSYGYTF

J gene: TRBJ2-7
V gene: TRBV5-6
D gene: .
clone size: few
CDR3 length: 14
CDR3 DNA: TGTGCCAGCAGCTTGGATGTCAGATCCTACGAGCAGTACTTC
CDR3 protein: CASSLDVRSYEQYF

J gene: TRBJ2-1
V gene: TRBV4-3
D gene: TRBD2
clone size: .
CDR3 length: 16
CDR3 DNA: TGCGCCAGCAGCCAAGTTCTAGCGGGAGAATACAATGAGCAGTTCTTC
CDR3 protein: CASSQVLAGEYNEQFF

J gene: TRBJ1-2
V gene: TRBV11-1
D gene: TRBD1
clone size: .
CDR3 length: 14
CDR3 DNA: TGTGCCAGCAGCTCCCCTCCGACAGGGCGCGGCTACACCTTC
CDR3 protein: CASSSPPTGRGYTF

J gene: TRBJ2-5
V gene: TRBV5-1
D gene: .
clone size: .
CDR3 length: 13
CDR3 DNA: TGCGCCAGCAGCTTGGGAGGGCAAGAGACCCAGTACTTC
CDR3 protein: CASSLGGQETQYF